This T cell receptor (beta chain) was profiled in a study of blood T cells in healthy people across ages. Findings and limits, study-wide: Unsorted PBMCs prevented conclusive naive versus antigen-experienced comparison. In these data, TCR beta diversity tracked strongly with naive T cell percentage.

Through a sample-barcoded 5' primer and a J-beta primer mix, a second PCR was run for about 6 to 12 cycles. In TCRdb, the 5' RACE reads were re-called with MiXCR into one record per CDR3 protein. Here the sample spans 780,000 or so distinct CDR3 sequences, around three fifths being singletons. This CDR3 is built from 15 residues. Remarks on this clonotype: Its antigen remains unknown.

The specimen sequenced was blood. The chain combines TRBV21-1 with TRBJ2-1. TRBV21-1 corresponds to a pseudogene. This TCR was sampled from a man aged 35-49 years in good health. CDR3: CASSKGGALVCEQFF. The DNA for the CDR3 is TGTGCCAGCAGCAAAGGTGGAGCATTAGTTTGTGAGCAGTTCTTC.